This T cell receptor (beta chain) was profiled in a study of blood T cell repertoires in COVID-19. Study context: PBMCs, B-cell-depleted T cells, or T cells were the source of the cDNA or gDNA that made up the material.

Germline CDR1 is SGHTA and CDR2 is FQGNSA. V was clipped by 5 bases and J by 2 bases, with 14 bases between them. The CDR3 covers 15 residues. As processed by the authors: Cell counts per sample came from amplifying reference gene primers. Measured with immunoSEQ multiplex PCR; TCRdb has only the in-frame clones, and not every one. D and trimming were read from the DNA, whereas the V and J calls and clone size are those reported in that table. The sample has a few hundred thousand clones, approximately 89% seen once; the top ten hold roughly a tenth. The study drew participants aged about 18 to 90 years from about two dozen US areas. Symptom resolution, clearance, or two negative PCRs marked donors in Cohort 3 as recovered.

The chain employs TRBV7-2 and TRBJ2-3; perhaps TRBD2 as D (6 bases). The clonotype was recovered from a woman under 40 who had recovered from COVID-19. The sequencing input was PBMCs or T cells enriched from blood (not recorded which). The CDR3 reads CASSPRDFYTDTQYF. In DNA form, the CDR3 reads TGTGCCAGCAGCCCCCGGGACTTCTACACAGATACGCAGTATTTT.